A selection of T cell receptor beta chains follows, all from one sample in a study of blood T cell repertoires in COVID-19. The data were produced by immunoSEQ multiplex PCR, yet TCRdb's version contains in-frame clones alone and is incomplete. The sample contains 45,000 to 65,000 clones, 87% of which appear only once. Material for sequencing was peripheral blood. The source is a human donor with acute or convalescent COVID-19. The donor label of this sample is uncertain. Each CDR3 is given with its conserved first and last residue. Fields, in order: CDR3 protein, CDR3 DNA, clone size, J gene, V gene, D gene. The D gene is left open where the match is weak. Clone size is not always given. Where it is, it says once, few, many or a class for expanded clones.

CDR3 protein: CASSLVMGQANYGYTF; CDR3 DNA: TGTGCCAGCAGCTTAGTGATGGGACAGGCCAACTATGGCTACACCTTC; clone size: .; J gene: TRBJ1-2; V gene: TRBV7-2; D gene: TRBD1
CDR3 protein: CASSSGQGRVTDTQYF; CDR3 DNA: TGCGCCAGCAGCAGTGGACAGGGAAGGGTAACAGATACGCAGTATTTT; clone size: .; J gene: TRBJ2-3; V gene: TRBV5-1; D gene: TRBD1
CDR3 protein: CATSDSSGSSYNEQFF; CDR3 DNA: TGTGCCACCAGTGACTCTAGCGGGAGCTCCTACAATGAGCAGTTCTTC; clone size: .; J gene: TRBJ2-1; V gene: TRBV24-1; D gene: TRBD2
CDR3 protein: CASSGGGFGKNIQYF; CDR3 DNA: TGCGCCAGCAGCGGCGGCGGTTTTGGCAAAAACATTCAGTACTTC; clone size: .; J gene: TRBJ2-4; V gene: TRBV5-1; D gene: .
CDR3 protein: CASTLDRGGNQPQHF; CDR3 DNA: TGTGCCAGCACCTTAGACAGGGGAGGCAATCAGCCCCAGCATTTT; clone size: .; J gene: TRBJ1-5; V gene: TRBV28; D gene: TRBD1
CDR3 protein: CASRGQMLDTEAFF; CDR3 DNA: TGTGCCAGCAGGGGCCAGATGTTAGACACTGAAGCTTTCTTT; clone size: .; J gene: TRBJ1-1; V gene: TRBV6-5; D gene: .
CDR3 protein: CATSDPALGAGGPHEQFF; CDR3 DNA: TGTGCCACCAGTGATCCTGCCTTAGGGGCGGGAGGGCCGCATGAGCAGTTCTTC; clone size: .; J gene: TRBJ2-1; V gene: TRBV24-1; D gene: TRBD2
CDR3 protein: CASSPMVETRKAFF; CDR3 DNA: TGTGCCAGTAGTCCCATGGTGGAGACGCGTAAGGCTTTCTTT; clone size: few; J gene: TRBJ1-1; V gene: TRBV19; D gene: .
CDR3 protein: CASSYPQGGSQETQYF; CDR3 DNA: TGTGCCAGCAGTTACCCACAGGGGGGGAGCCAAGAGACCCAGTACTTC; clone size: .; J gene: TRBJ2-5; V gene: TRBV28; D gene: .
CDR3 protein: CASSDIRGRGKNIQYF; CDR3 DNA: TGTGCCAGTAGTGATATTAGGGGAAGGGGCAAAAACATTCAGTACTTC; clone size: .; J gene: TRBJ2-4; V gene: TRBV19; D gene: .
CDR3 protein: CASSRDRLNQPQHF; CDR3 DNA: TGTGCCAGCAGCCGAGACAGGTTGAATCAGCCCCAGCATTTT; clone size: .; J gene: TRBJ1-5; V gene: TRBV6-5; D gene: .
CDR3 protein: CASSFRGTPSPNNGEQFF; CDR3 DNA: TGTGCCAGCAGCTTCCGGGGGACGCCCTCCCCAAACAATGGTGAGCAGTTCTTC; clone size: .; J gene: TRBJ2-1; V gene: TRBV12-1; D gene: .
CDR3 protein: CASSAGTGGYEQYF; CDR3 DNA: TGTGCCAGCAGCGCCGGGACGGGGGGTTACGAGCAGTACTTC; clone size: once; J gene: TRBJ2-7; V gene: TRBV6-5; D gene: TRBD2
CDR3 protein: CASTSPGPGNTIYF; CDR3 DNA: TGTGCCAGCACCTCCCCTGGGCCTGGAAACACCATATATTTT; clone size: .; J gene: TRBJ1-3; V gene: TRBV5-4; D gene: .
CDR3 protein: CASSRLTTGNTIYF; CDR3 DNA: TGTGCCAGCAGCCGCCTCACAACTGGAAACACCATATATTTT; clone size: once; J gene: TRBJ1-3; V gene: TRBV14; D gene: .
CDR3 protein: CASSLIGQDLNSPLHF; CDR3 DNA: TGTGCCAGCAGTTTAATCGGACAGGACCTTAATTCACCCCTCCACTTT; clone size: .; J gene: TRBJ1-6; V gene: TRBV28; D gene: TRBD1
CDR3 protein: CATSDIRGSSYNEQFF; CDR3 DNA: TGTGCCACCAGTGATATTCGAGGCAGCTCCTACAATGAGCAGTTCTTC; clone size: .; J gene: TRBJ2-1; V gene: TRBV24-1; D gene: .
CDR3 protein: CASSSQIGTDTQYF; CDR3 DNA: TGCGCCAGCAGCTCCCAAATAGGCACAGATACGCAGTATTTT; clone size: .; J gene: TRBJ2-3; V gene: TRBV5-1; D gene: .
CDR3 protein: CASSPTPGETQYF; CDR3 DNA: TGTGCCAGCAGCCCAACACCCGGGGAGACCCAGTACTTC; clone size: .; J gene: TRBJ2-5; V gene: TRBV4-2; D gene: .
CDR3 protein: CASSFTGTGISQPQHF; CDR3 DNA: TGTGCCAGCAGTTTCACCGGGACAGGAATTAGTCAGCCCCAGCATTTT; clone size: once; J gene: TRBJ1-5; V gene: TRBV27; D gene: TRBD1
CDR3 protein: CASSPMGAVAEAFF; CDR3 DNA: TGTGCCAGCTCACCAATGGGGGCTGTGGCTGAAGCTTTCTTT; clone size: .; J gene: TRBJ1-1; V gene: TRBV18; D gene: .
CDR3 protein: CASSDRGDQPQHF; CDR3 DNA: TGTGCCAGCTCGGACAGGGGGGATCAGCCCCAGCATTTT; clone size: .; J gene: TRBJ1-5; V gene: TRBV18; D gene: TRBD1
CDR3 protein: CASSLFGLAGVDTQYF; CDR3 DNA: TGTGCCAGCAGTTTATTTGGCCTAGCGGGAGTGGATACGCAGTATTTT; clone size: .; J gene: TRBJ2-3; V gene: TRBV27; D gene: TRBD2
CDR3 protein: CASSLDRGEQFF; CDR3 DNA: TGTGCCAGCTCACTGGACCGGGGTGAGCAGTTCTTC; clone size: .; J gene: TRBJ2-1; V gene: TRBV18; D gene: .
CDR3 protein: CASSPFGSGSFGANVLTF; CDR3 DNA: TGTGCCAGCAGCCCCTTCGGTAGCGGGAGTTTTGGGGCCAACGTCCTGACTTTC; clone size: .; J gene: TRBJ2-6; V gene: TRBV14; D gene: TRBD2
CDR3 protein: CASSRRQAHSGVYGYTF; CDR3 DNA: TGTGCCAGCAGCCGTAGACAGGCCCACTCGGGTGTCTATGGCTACACCTTC; clone size: .; J gene: TRBJ1-2; V gene: TRBV11-2; D gene: .
CDR3 protein: CASSIQGGQETQYF; CDR3 DNA: TGTGCCAGTAGTATCCAGGGAGGCCAAGAGACCCAGTACTTC; clone size: .; J gene: TRBJ2-5; V gene: TRBV19; D gene: .
CDR3 protein: CASSVAGIDSPLHF; CDR3 DNA: TGCGCCAGCAGTGTTGCAGGAATCGACTCACCCCTCCACTTT; clone size: .; J gene: TRBJ1-6; V gene: TRBV10-1; D gene: .
CDR3 protein: CASSLGAGELFF; CDR3 DNA: TGTGCCAGCAGCCTCGGGGCCGGGGAGCTGTTTTTT; clone size: few; J gene: TRBJ2-2; V gene: TRBV3-1/TRBV3-2; D gene: .
CDR3 protein: CASSSGQGRYGYTF; CDR3 DNA: TGTGCCAGCAGCTCCGGACAGGGCCGCTATGGCTACACCTTC; clone size: .; J gene: TRBJ1-2; V gene: TRBV7-8; D gene: TRBD1
CDR3 protein: CASSHTGGVETQYF; CDR3 DNA: TGTGCCAGCAGCCATACAGGGGGCGTGGAGACCCAGTACTTC; clone size: once; J gene: TRBJ2-5; V gene: TRBV11-3; D gene: TRBD1
CDR3 protein: CASGAGDGTGNTIYF; CDR3 DNA: TGCGCCAGCGGGGCAGGGGATGGGACTGGAAACACCATATATTTT; clone size: .; J gene: TRBJ1-3; V gene: TRBV10-2; D gene: .
CDR3 protein: CASSETHGGRGAYNEQFF; CDR3 DNA: TGTGCCAGCAGTGAGACCCACGGGGGGCGGGGGGCCTACAATGAGCAGTTCTTC; clone size: .; J gene: TRBJ2-1; V gene: TRBV6-1; D gene: TRBD2
CDR3 protein: CAWGLAGGVNTGELFF; CDR3 DNA: TGTGCCTGGGGACTAGCGGGGGGAGTGAACACCGGGGAGCTGTTTTTT; clone size: .; J gene: TRBJ2-2; V gene: TRBV30; D gene: TRBD2
CDR3 protein: CASSQGAKNGYEQYF; CDR3 DNA: TGTGCCAGCAGCCAGGGCGCAAAGAATGGCTACGAGCAGTACTTC; clone size: .; J gene: TRBJ2-7; V gene: TRBV3-1/TRBV3-2; D gene: .
CDR3 protein: CASRGTGYGNTEAFF; CDR3 DNA: TGTGCCAGCAGAGGGACAGGGTATGGGAACACTGAAGCTTTCTTT; clone size: .; J gene: TRBJ1-1; V gene: TRBV2; D gene: TRBD1
CDR3 protein: CASRRTSKFDEQYF; CDR3 DNA: TGTGCCAGTCGGAGAACTAGCAAGTTTGACGAGCAGTACTTC; clone size: .; J gene: TRBJ2-7; V gene: TRBV6-5; D gene: .
CDR3 protein: CASMEQGASYGYTF; CDR3 DNA: TGTGCCAGTATGGAGCAGGGTGCGTCCTATGGCTACACCTTC; clone size: .; J gene: TRBJ1-2; V gene: TRBV19; D gene: .
CDR3 protein: CASSLTGTATNEKLFF; CDR3 DNA: TGTGCCAGCAGTTTGACGGGGACTGCAACTAATGAAAAACTGTTTTTT; clone size: .; J gene: TRBJ1-4; V gene: TRBV7-8; D gene: .